This is a list of T cell receptor beta chains from one sample in a study of cytomegalovirus exposure and HLA in healthy donors. Sequencing used immunoSEQ multiplex PCR; TCRdb keeps in-frame clones, though not all of them. The sample comprises about 200,000 clones, roughly 82% of which are singletons, and nearly 6% rests with the top ten. The sample comprised PBMCs. These TCRs come from a man between 40 and 49 years old in good health and CMV-seropositive. CDR3s include the opening cysteine and the closing phenylalanine or tryptophan. D genes are given only for firm matches. Rows give clone size only sometimes, using once, few, many, or a class for an expanded clone.

TRBJ2-1 TRBV7-3 - 14 TRBD2 TGTGCCAGCAGCTTAGCGGGAGGGACCAATGAGCAGTTCTTC CASSLAGGTNEQFF
TRBJ1-2 TRBV18 - 16 - TGTGCCAGCTCACCACCTTACAGGAGACAAAACTATGGCTACACCTTC CASSPPYRRQNYGYTF
TRBJ1-2 TRBV5-1 - 16 TRBD1 TGCGCCAGCAGCTCCTTCCCGGGACAGAACCCCTATGGCTACACCTTC CASSSFPGQNPYGYTF
TRBJ2-1 TRBV12-5 - 14 - TGTGCTAGTGGTTTGGGGTCAGTTGCGGATGAGCAGTTCTTC CASGLGSVADEQFF
TRBJ1-4 TRBV5-1 - 15 - TGCGCCAGCAGCTTGGGCGGGGTCGCTAATGAAAAACTGTTTTTT CASSLGGVANEKLFF
TRBJ1-5 TRBV28 - 15 - TGTGCCAGCAGTTTATCCGGGGTTGGCAATCAGCCCCAGCATTTT CASSLSGVGNQPQHF
TRBJ1-2 TRBV9 - 15 - TGTGCCAGCAGCAAGCAGGGATCCACTAACTATGGCTACACCTTC CASSKQGSTNYGYTF
TRBJ2-1 TRBV5-1 once 16 TRBD2 TGCGCCAGCAGCTACGGACTAGCCCAACCGTACAATGAGCAGTTCTTC CASSYGLAQPYNEQFF
TRBJ2-3 TRBV14 - 15 TRBD2 TGTGCCAGCAGCCCCGCAGCGGGAGCTCGAGATACGCAGTATTTT CASSPAAGARDTQYF
TRBJ1-2 TRBV6-5 - 13 TRBD1 TGTGCCAGCCGGGACAGGGAGAACTATGGCTACACCTTC CASRDRENYGYTF
TRBJ2-3 TRBV7-3 - 14 TRBD2 TGTGCCAGCAGCTTGGGACTAGCAAGAGATACGCAGTATTTT CASSLGLARDTQYF
TRBJ1-4 TRBV27 - 17 - TGTGCCAGCAGTTTATCGGGGCACACCGCAACTAATGAAAAACTGTTTTTT CASSLSGHTATNEKLFF
TRBJ1-1 TRBV5-6 - 14 TRBD1 TGTGCCAGCAGCTTGGACAGGGGGTGGACTGAAGCTTTCTTT CASSLDRGWTEAFF
TRBJ2-1 TRBV7-8 - 15 - TGTGCCAGCAGCTTTCTGGGAGTTCGGGTAGATGAGCAGTTCTTC CASSFLGVRVDEQFF
TRBJ2-7 TRBV30 - 13 - TGTGCCTGGGCGGCACTAGCAGGCGGCGAGCAGTACTTC CAWAALAGGEQYF
TRBJ2-2 TRBV5-1 - 14 - TGCGCCAGCAGCTTGGCCGGGGACACCGGGGAGCTGTTTTTT CASSLAGDTGELFF
TRBJ2-2 TRBV7-2 - 15 - TGTGCCAGCAGTGCCGGGCGGGCGAACACCGGGGAGCTGTTTTTT CASSAGRANTGELFF
TRBJ2-5 TRBV7-9 - 12 - TGTGCCAGCAGCCCGCCCGGGGATGAGCAGTACTTC CASSPPGDEQYF
TRBJ1-2 TRBV5-5 - 14 - TGTGCCAGCAGCTGGGACACCCAAGGACATGGCTACACCTTC CASSWDTQGHGYTF
TRBJ2-1 TRBV12-5 - 14 TRBD1 TGTGCTAGTGGCCTCGGACAGGGGAGAAATGAGCAGTTCTTC CASGLGQGRNEQFF
TRBJ2-2 TRBV27 - 15 - TGTGCCAGCAGTTTGAGCAGGGTGACCACCGGGGAGCTGTTTTTT CASSLSRVTTGELFF
TRBJ2-2 TRBV5-1 - 16 TRBD1 TGCGCCAGCAGCTTGGGGCCGGGACAGGGGGCCGGGGAGCTGTTTTTT CASSLGPGQGAGELFF
TRBJ1-4 TRBV5-1 - 14 - TGCGCCAGCAGCCCGGGACTGGAGGGTGAAAAACTGTTTTTT CASSPGLEGEKLFF
TRBJ2-7 TRBV29-1 - 12 - TGCAGCGCCCTCGACAGGTCCGACGAGCAGTACTTC CSALDRSDEQYF
TRBJ1-1 TRBV10-2 - 12 TRBD1 TGCGCCAGCAGTGAGGGGGACAGAGAAGCTTTCTTT CASSEGDREAFF
TRBJ2-3 TRBV30 - 16 TRBD2 TGTGCCTGGAGTCTAGGGGTCCTAGCGGGGGGGGATACGCAGTATTTT CAWSLGVLAGGDTQYF
TRBJ2-1 TRBV15 - 16 TRBD1 TGTGCCACCAGCAGATCAGGGGACAGGGTATCCAATGAGCAGTTCTTC CATSRSGDRVSNEQFF
TRBJ2-5 TRBV5-6 once 16 TRBD1 TGTGCCAGCAGCCGAGGGACAGGGGGCTTAGGGGAGACCCAGTACTTC CASSRGTGGLGETQYF
TRBJ2-2 TRBV27 - 13 - TGTGCCAGCAGTTTTGGAGGGACCGGGGAGCTGTTTTTT CASSFGGTGELFF
TRBJ1-1 TRBV28 - 15 - TGTGCCAGCAGCCCACCGTCTGGGGGGGCGGGTGAAGCTTTCTTT CASSPPSGGAGEAFF
TRBJ1-2 TRBV11-3 - 14 TRBD1 TGTGCCAGCAGCGGACAGGCCCCTAACTATGGCTACACCTTC CASSGQAPNYGYTF
TRBJ1-4 TRBV30 - 15 - TGTGCCTGGAGTGTAGAGGCAGGGTCTAATGAAAAACTGTTTTTT CAWSVEAGSNEKLFF
TRBJ2-5 TRBV7-9 - 15 - TGTGCCAGCAGCTTAGGGTTCGGGGAGCAAGAGACCCAGTACTTC CASSLGFGEQETQYF
TRBJ1-1 TRBV7-2 few 13 - TGTGCCAGCAGCCTGGACATTTCCACTGAAGCTTTCTTT CASSLDISTEAFF
TRBJ2-1 TRBV6-5 - 11 - TGTGCCAGCAGGAGCAGGGGTATTGAGTTCTTC CASRSRGIEFF
TRBJ1-2 TRBV27 - 12 - TGTGCCAGCAGTTTTCGGGGTGATGGCTACACCTTC CASSFRGDGYTF
TRBJ2-1 TRBV19 - 16 TRBD2 TGTGCCAGTAGTAGGGGGACTAGCAGCTCCTACAATGAGCAGTTCTTC CASSRGTSSSYNEQFF
TRBJ1-1 TRBV2 - 15 - TGTGCCAGCAGTGTCCAGGGGCGCCTGAACACTGAAGCTTTCTTT CASSVQGRLNTEAFF
TRBJ2-1 TRBV25-1 few 11 - TGTGCCAGCAGCCCACTGAATGAGCAGTTCTTC CASSPLNEQFF
TRBJ2-2 TRBV5-6 - 16 - TGTGCCAGCAGCCCCCTAGGCGGCATGAACACCGGGGAGCTGTTTTTT CASSPLGGMNTGELFF
TRBJ1-5 TRBV7-2 once 12 - TGTGCCAGCAGCTTAAGAGGTCAGCCCCAGCATTTT CASSLRGQPQHF
TRBJ1-6 TRBV5-5 - 15 - TGTGCCAGCACCACGGGGGGCTCCTATAATTCACCCCTCCACTTT CASTTGGSYNSPLHF
TRBJ2-2 TRBV7-2 - 17 TRBD1 TGTGCCAGCAGCTTAACAGGGGGAGCTCCCTACACCGGGGAGCTGTTTTTT CASSLTGGAPYTGELFF
TRBJ2-1 TRBV19 once 10 - TGTGCCAGTGGTGGTGGCGAGCAGTTCTTC CASGGGEQFF
TRBJ2-5 TRBV30 - 13 - TGTGCCTGGACCTACGGGGACCAAGAGACCCAGTACTTC CAWTYGDQETQYF
TRBJ2-5 TRBV5-1 - 15 - TGCGCCAGCAGCGCGGACGGTGGGGAGTGGGAGACCCAGTACTTC CASSADGGEWETQYF
TRBJ1-5 TRBV4-1 - 17 - TGCGCCAGCAGCCAAGAAGGGGGAAGGGTTAGCAATCAGCCCCAGCATTTT CASSQEGGRVSNQPQHF
TRBJ1-1 TRBV4-1 - 16 - TGCGCCAGCAGCCAGTCAAGAGGCAGGGGGAACACTGAAGCTTTCTTT CASSQSRGRGNTEAFF
TRBJ1-1 TRBV30 - 15 TRBD1 TGTGCCTGGAGTCGAGACAGGGGCTTGAACACTGAAGCTTTCTTT CAWSRDRGLNTEAFF
TRBJ2-1 TRBV4-1 - 19 TRBD2 TGCGCCAGCAGCCAAGATGGGCTAGCGGGAGGTTCCTCCTACAATGAGCAGTTCTTC CASSQDGLAGGSSYNEQFF
TRBJ2-3 TRBV9 few 16 TRBD2 TGTGCCAGCAGCGTAGTAGGGACTAGTGAGGCAGATACGCAGTATTTT CASSVVGTSEADTQYF
TRBJ1-1 TRBV4-1 - 14 - TGCGCCAGCAGCCCCAGGGTGGGGAACACTGAAGCTTTCTTT CASSPRVGNTEAFF
TRBJ2-7 TRBV2 - 14 TRBD1 TGTGCCAGCAGTTTCACAGGGGCCTCCTACGAGCAGTACTTC CASSFTGASYEQYF